This T cell receptor beta chain was recorded in a study of blood T cell repertoires in COVID-19. Looking at the study overall: The United States, Italy and Spain were the sources of the acute and convalescent COVID-19 samples. PBMCs, B-cell-depleted T cells, or T cells provided the cDNA or gDNA that made up the material.

Study processing details: Amplification of reference gene primers provided the estimated nucleated cell counts. TCRdb's copy holds only in-frame clones and misses some; the assay was immunoSEQ multiplex PCR. V, J and clone size derive from that table, while D and trimming were established from the DNA sequence. This sample has tens of thousands of clones; 79% occur once, and the top ten carry approximately 30%. This clone occurred once. V gave up 3 bases and J gave up 3 bases, with 9 bases separating them. This CDR3 region has 14 residues. Germline CDR1 reads SGHAT; CDR2 reads FQNNGV. The clonotype comes from a human donor in a cohort sampled during active COVID-19. The specimen was peripheral blood. The chain joins TRBV11-2 to TRBJ1-5; D is unresolved. DNA of the CDR3: TGTGCCAGCAGCTTTGGACTGTCCAATCAGCCCCAGCATTTT. It yields the protein CASSFGLSNQPQHF.